This T cell receptor beta chain was documented in a study of shared clonotypes between healthy human individuals. Findings of the study overall: Larger estimated richness was generally seen in naive subsets than in memory subsets. Sequencing depth was a factor that was expected to affect clonotype sharing among donors.

Assay: immunoSEQ multiplex PCR; the TCRdb copy retains only in-frame clones and omits some. This sample has about 1.5 million clones; 95% to 99% occur once, and the top ten carry about 0.45%. V was clipped by 4 bases and J by 4 bases, with 11 bases between them. Germline assignment: CDR1 MDHEN and CDR2 SYDVKM. The CDR3 sequence is 13 residues long. Regarding this clone: Its antigen is unidentified.

The rearrangement links TRBV28 to TRBJ2-7; unclear D gene. Sample: naive CD4+ T cells sorted from blood. The subset: CD45RA+ positively selected. The TCR was taken from a man aged 25 to 40 in good health. CDR3: CASSSSTTYEQYF. CDR3 DNA sequence: TGTGCCAGCAGTTCGTCCACCACTTACGAGCAGTACTTC.